This entry lists 3 T cell receptor beta chains sequenced from one sample in a study of molecular identifiers for immune sequencing clone quantification. TCRdb reprocessed the PCR reads with MiXCR, giving one entry per CDR3 protein. The repertoire holds some 91,000 distinct CDR3 sequences, with less than 25% as singletons. Sample: naive CD8+ T cells from blood, with Jurkat cell RNA spiked in. Specified subset: FACS-sorted CD8+CD4-CCR7+CD45RA+ naive T cells. These receptors were taken from a human donor in good health. Some libraries in this study had Jurkat cell RNA spiked in.

The sample holds a few counts of this clonotype. This rearrangement joins TRBV3-1 to TRBJ2-1; tentatively, D is TRBD2 (5 bases). The germline CDR1 and CDR2 sequences are LGHDT and YNNKEL (reference sequence). CDR3 length equals 18 residues. Trimming took 2 bases from V and 3 from J, leaving 20 bases between them. CDR3 protein: CASSQNHPDSALYNEQFF. CDR3 coding DNA: TGTGCCAGCAGCCAAAATCACCCGGACTCAGCCCTCTACAATGAGCAGTTCTTC.

This clonotype has just a few counts. This chain uses TRBV9 with TRBJ2-7, with D perhaps matching TRBD2 (6 bases). Germline V gene sequence: CDR1 SGDLS, CDR2 YYNGEE. The CDR3 length is 14 residues. Deletions cut 2 bases from V and 0 bases from J, with 9 bases between. CDR3 residues: CASSVGSFSYEQYF. The DNA for the CDR3 is TGTGCCAGCAGCGTCGGGAGTTTCTCCTACGAGCAGTACTTC.

This clonotype showed up just a few times. The gene calls are TRBV5-4 and TRBJ2-7; 8 positions agree with TRBD1. From germline, CDR1 is SGHNT and CDR2 YYREEE (reference sequence). This CDR3 region has 15 residues. Trimming took 3 bases from V and 1 from J; bases not matched to a gene: 6. The CDR3 DNA follows: TGTGCCAGCAGCTCGACCACAGGGGGGTCCTACGAGCAGTACTTC. Its protein is CASSSTTGGSYEQYF.